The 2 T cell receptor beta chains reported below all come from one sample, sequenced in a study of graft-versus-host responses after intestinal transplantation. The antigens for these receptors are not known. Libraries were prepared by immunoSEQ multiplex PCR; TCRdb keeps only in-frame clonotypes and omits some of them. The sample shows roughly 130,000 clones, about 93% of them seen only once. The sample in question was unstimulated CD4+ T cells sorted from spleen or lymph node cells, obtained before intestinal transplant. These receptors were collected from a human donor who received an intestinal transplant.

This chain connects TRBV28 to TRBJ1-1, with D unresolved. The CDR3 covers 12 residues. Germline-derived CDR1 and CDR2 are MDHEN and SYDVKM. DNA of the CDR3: TGTGCGTCGGGCATCCTGAACACTGAAGCTTTCTTT. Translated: CASGILNTEAFF.

The CDR3 region has the DNA TGTGCCAGCAGTGAAGTACCCCCCAAAGAGACCCAGTACTTC. Its protein product is CASSEVPPKETQYF. V usage is TRBV2 and J usage is TRBJ2-5, with no clear D. Germline CDR1 and CDR2: SNHLY and FYNNEI. There are 14 residues in the CDR3. With 1 base removed from V and 3 bases from J, the gap between germline ends came to 9 bases.